The rows below give T cell receptor beta chains drawn from one sample of a study of blood T cells in healthy people across ages. Each CDR3 protein is one row after TCRdb ran MiXCR on the 5' RACE reads. The profile shows approximately 1.5 million distinct CDR3 sequences, approximately 42% of them singletons. Sequences were obtained from blood. All receptors come from a woman aged 18-35 years in good health. The CDR3 runs from the conserved cysteine through the conserved F or W. The order of the fields is J gene, D gene, V gene, CDR3 length, CDR3 protein. D genes are given only for firm matches.

j_call: TRBJ2-5
d_call: TRBD2
v_call: TRBV7-9
cdr3_length: 15
cdr3_aa: CASSFSGRKNNEQYF

j_call: TRBJ2-3
d_call: NA
v_call: TRBV21-1
cdr3_length: 12
cdr3_aa: CASLTDTDTQYF

j_call: TRBJ2-3
d_call: NA
v_call: TRBV6-2/TRBV6-3
cdr3_length: 12
cdr3_aa: CASKHRTDTQYF

j_call: TRBJ2-3
d_call: NA
v_call: TRBV18
cdr3_length: 14
cdr3_aa: CASSPPTISDTQYF

j_call: TRBJ2-1
d_call: TRBD2
v_call: TRBV28
cdr3_length: 18
cdr3_aa: CASSSAGLAGVFYNEQFF

j_call: TRBJ2-7
d_call: NA
v_call: TRBV12-3/TRBV12-4
cdr3_length: 13
cdr3_aa: CASSAPQGNEQYF

j_call: TRBJ2-2
d_call: TRBD1
v_call: TRBV4-1
cdr3_length: 15
cdr3_aa: CASSLDRGPTGELFF

j_call: TRBJ2-3
d_call: TRBD2
v_call: TRBV5-1
cdr3_length: 15
cdr3_aa: CASSLDSGGIDTQYF

j_call: TRBJ2-1
d_call: TRBD2
v_call: TRBV12-3/TRBV12-4
cdr3_length: 14
cdr3_aa: CASTQGLVGYEQFF

j_call: TRBJ2-5
d_call: NA
v_call: TRBV20-1
cdr3_length: 13
cdr3_aa: CSASFRGRETQYF

j_call: TRBJ1-1
d_call: NA
v_call: TRBV20-1
cdr3_length: 13
cdr3_aa: CSARGTFPLEAFF

j_call: TRBJ2-3
d_call: NA
v_call: TRBV12-3/TRBV12-4
cdr3_length: 15
cdr3_aa: CASRAGGLKTDTQYF

j_call: TRBJ2-4
d_call: NA
v_call: TRBV20-1
cdr3_length: 16
cdr3_aa: CSAPRPGGEAKNIQYF

j_call: TRBJ2-1
d_call: TRBD2
v_call: TRBV20-1
cdr3_length: 15
cdr3_aa: CSARLAGGVYNEQFF

j_call: TRBJ2-5
d_call: NA
v_call: TRBV30
cdr3_length: 13
cdr3_aa: CAWSYCLQETQYF

j_call: NA
d_call: NA
v_call: TRBV12-3/TRBV12-4
cdr3_length: 16
cdr3_aa: CASSDVTSRPTNEQYF

j_call: TRBJ2-5
d_call: TRBD2
v_call: TRBV9
cdr3_length: 16
cdr3_aa: CASSVGSSGGGNEQYF

j_call: TRBJ2-4
d_call: NA
v_call: TRBV6-1
cdr3_length: 17
cdr3_aa: CASSSDGDKGWKNIQYF

j_call: TRBJ1-3
d_call: TRBD1
v_call: TRBV5-1
cdr3_length: 13
cdr3_aa: CASSSGQGNTIYF

j_call: NA
d_call: NA
v_call: TRBV4-1
cdr3_length: 12
cdr3_aa: CASSQDLAEQYF

j_call: TRBJ1-1
d_call: TRBD1
v_call: TRBV12-3/TRBV12-4
cdr3_length: 13
cdr3_aa: CASSRPAGGQAFF

j_call: TRBJ2-1
d_call: NA
v_call: TRBV20-1
cdr3_length: 14
cdr3_aa: CSARDRSVYNEQFF

j_call: TRBJ1-1
d_call: TRBD1
v_call: TRBV25-1
cdr3_length: 15
cdr3_aa: CASSESRGGWAEAFF

j_call: TRBJ1-4
d_call: NA
v_call: TRBV7-9
cdr3_length: 14
cdr3_aa: CANSLETGRGKLFF

j_call: TRBJ2-3
d_call: TRBD1
v_call: TRBV28
cdr3_length: 14
cdr3_aa: CASSRDRVPDTQYF

j_call: TRBJ2-5
d_call: TRBD2
v_call: TRBV5-1
cdr3_length: 14
cdr3_aa: CASSTTGTSDEQYF

j_call: TRBJ2-1
d_call: TRBD2
v_call: TRBV12-3/TRBV12-4
cdr3_length: 15
cdr3_aa: CASSSGTSGGYEQFF

j_call: TRBJ1-2
d_call: TRBD1
v_call: TRBV12-3/TRBV12-4
cdr3_length: 15
cdr3_aa: CASSQIGQGAGGYTF

j_call: TRBJ2-4
d_call: TRBD2
v_call: TRBV3-1
cdr3_length: 19
cdr3_aa: CASSPRTSGGAGSKNIQYF

j_call: TRBJ2-3
d_call: TRBD2
v_call: TRBV27
cdr3_length: 18
cdr3_aa: CASSLTSGGSTSTDTQYF